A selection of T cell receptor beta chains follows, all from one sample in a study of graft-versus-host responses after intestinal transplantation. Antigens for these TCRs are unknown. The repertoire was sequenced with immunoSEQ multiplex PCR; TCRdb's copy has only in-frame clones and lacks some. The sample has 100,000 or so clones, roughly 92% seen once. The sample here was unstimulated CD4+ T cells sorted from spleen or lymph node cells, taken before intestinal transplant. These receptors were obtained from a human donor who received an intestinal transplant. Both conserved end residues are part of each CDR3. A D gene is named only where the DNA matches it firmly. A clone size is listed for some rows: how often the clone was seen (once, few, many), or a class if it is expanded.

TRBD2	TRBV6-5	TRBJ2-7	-	CASSYSGGRSPEQYF	TGTGCCAGCAGTTACTCCGGCGGGAGGTCCCCCGAGCAGTACTTC
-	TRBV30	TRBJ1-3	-	CAWSAQHIPGNTIYF	TGTGCCTGGAGCGCCCAACATATCCCTGGAAACACCATATATTTT
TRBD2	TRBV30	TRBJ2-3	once	CAWSGPSGSADTQYF	TGTGCCTGGAGTGGGCCTAGCGGGAGCGCAGATACGCAGTATTTT
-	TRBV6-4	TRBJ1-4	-	CASSDSKGGDEKLFF	TGTGCCAGCAGTGACTCGAAGGGGGGGGATGAAAAACTGTTTTTT
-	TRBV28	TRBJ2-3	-	CASRMTGTDTQYF	TGTGCCAGCAGGATGACAGGAACAGATACGCAGTATTTT
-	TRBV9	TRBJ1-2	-	CASSVGVGVGYTF	TGTGCCAGCAGCGTAGGGGTGGGCGTTGGCTACACCTTC
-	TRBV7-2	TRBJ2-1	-	CASSLGQYNEQFF	TGTGCCAGCAGCCTAGGACAGTACAATGAGCAGTTCTTC
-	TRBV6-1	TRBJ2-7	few	CASSEAVARQYF	TGTGCCAGCAGTGAAGCGGTAGCGCGGCAGTACTTC
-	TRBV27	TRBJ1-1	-	CASREGRSYTEAFF	TGTGCCAGCAGGGAGGGAAGGTCGTACACTGAAGCTTTCTTT
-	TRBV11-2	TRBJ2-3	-	CASSLDRSLDTQYF	TGTGCCAGCAGCTTAGATAGGAGTTTGGATACGCAGTATTTT